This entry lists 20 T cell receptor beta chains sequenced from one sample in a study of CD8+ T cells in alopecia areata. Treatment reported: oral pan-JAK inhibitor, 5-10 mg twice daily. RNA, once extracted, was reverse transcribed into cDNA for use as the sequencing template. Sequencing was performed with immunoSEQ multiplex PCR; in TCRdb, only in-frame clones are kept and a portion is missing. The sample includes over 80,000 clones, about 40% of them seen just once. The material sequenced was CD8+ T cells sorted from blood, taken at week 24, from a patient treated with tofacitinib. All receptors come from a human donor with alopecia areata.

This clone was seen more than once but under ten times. CDR3 sequence reads: CASSSSTTSYEQYF. In nucleotides, the CDR3 is TGTGCCAGCAGCTCCTCGACAACTTCCTACGAGCAGTACTTC. The chain joins TRBV7-9 to TRBJ2-7; D uncertain. V was shortened by 4 bases and J by 1 base, with 11 bases between the two germline ends. Germline V gene lookup returns CDR1 SEHNR and CDR2 FQNEAQ (reference sequence). CDR3 size: 14 residues.

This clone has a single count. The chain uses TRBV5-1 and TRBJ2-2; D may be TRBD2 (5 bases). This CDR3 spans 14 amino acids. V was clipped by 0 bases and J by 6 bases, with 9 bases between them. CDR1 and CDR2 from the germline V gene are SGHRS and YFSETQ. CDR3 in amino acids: CASSLAAGAGELFF. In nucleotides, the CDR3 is TGCGCCAGCAGCTTGGCCGCGGGCGCCGGGGAGCTGTTTTTT.

The CDR3 nucleotides read TGTGCCAGTAGATTGGCGGACAGAAAATACTTC. Translation: CASRLADRKYF. The genes are TRBV19 and TRBJ2-5; TRBD1 is a possible D gene (6 bases). CDR1 is LNHDA and CDR2 is SQIVND in the germline V gene (reference sequence). The CDR3 loop spans 11 amino acids. V lost 6 bases, J lost 14 bases, and 16 bases lay in between.

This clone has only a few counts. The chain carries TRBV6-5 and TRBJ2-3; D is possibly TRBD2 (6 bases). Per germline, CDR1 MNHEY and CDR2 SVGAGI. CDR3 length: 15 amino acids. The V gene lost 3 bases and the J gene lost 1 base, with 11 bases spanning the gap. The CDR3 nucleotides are TGTGCCAGCAGTTATCTGGCTAGCGGCACAGATACGCAGTATTTT. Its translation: CASSYLASGTDTQYF.

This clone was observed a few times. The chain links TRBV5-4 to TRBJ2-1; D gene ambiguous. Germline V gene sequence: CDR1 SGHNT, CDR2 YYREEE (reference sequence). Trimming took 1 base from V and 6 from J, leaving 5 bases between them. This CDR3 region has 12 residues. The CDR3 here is CASSLNGNEQFF. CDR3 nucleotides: TGTGCCAGCAGCTTGAACGGCAATGAGCAGTTCTTC.

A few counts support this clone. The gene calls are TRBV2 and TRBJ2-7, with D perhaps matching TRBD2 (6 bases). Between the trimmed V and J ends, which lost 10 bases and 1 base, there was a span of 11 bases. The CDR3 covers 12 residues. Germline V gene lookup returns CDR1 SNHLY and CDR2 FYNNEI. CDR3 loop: CAIRDSSYEQYF. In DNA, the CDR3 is TGTGCCATCCGGGACTCGTCCTACGAGCAGTACTTC.

CDR3 bases: TGTGCCAGCACCCCCCTCGGAGGGAGCTCCTACGAGCAGTACTTC. This sequence encodes CASTPLGGSSYEQYF. The chain joins TRBV6-1 to TRBJ2-7; possible D gene TRBD2, 6 bases. Germline lookup yields CDR1 MNHNS and CDR2 SASEGT. The CDR3 is 15 residues long. V lost 7 bases, J lost 0 bases, and 16 bases lay in between.

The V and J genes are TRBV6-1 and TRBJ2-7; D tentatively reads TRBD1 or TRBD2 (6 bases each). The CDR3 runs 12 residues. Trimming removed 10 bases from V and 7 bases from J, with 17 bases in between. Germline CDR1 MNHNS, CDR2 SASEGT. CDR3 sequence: CAINPGAGEQYF. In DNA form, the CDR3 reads TGTGCCATCAATCCGGGGGCAGGGGAGCAGTACTTC.

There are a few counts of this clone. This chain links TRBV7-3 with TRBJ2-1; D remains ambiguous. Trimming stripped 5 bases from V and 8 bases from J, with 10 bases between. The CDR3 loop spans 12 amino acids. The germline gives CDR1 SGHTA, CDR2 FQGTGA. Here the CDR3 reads CASSPPSHEQFF. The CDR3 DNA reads TGTGCCAGCAGCCCCCCAAGCCATGAGCAGTTCTTC.

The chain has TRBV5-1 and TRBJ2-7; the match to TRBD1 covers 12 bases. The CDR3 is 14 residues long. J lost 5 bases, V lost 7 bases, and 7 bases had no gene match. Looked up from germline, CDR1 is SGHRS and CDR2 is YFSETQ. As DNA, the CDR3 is TGCGCCAGCGCACCTGGGACAGGGGGCAACGAGCAGTACTTC. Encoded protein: CASAPGTGGNEQYF.

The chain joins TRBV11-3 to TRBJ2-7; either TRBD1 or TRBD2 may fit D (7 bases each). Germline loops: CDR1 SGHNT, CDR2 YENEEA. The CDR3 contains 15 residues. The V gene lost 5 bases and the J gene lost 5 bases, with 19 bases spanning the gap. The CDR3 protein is CASSPGGASLDEQYF. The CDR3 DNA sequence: TGTGCCAGCAGCCCAGGGGGGGCCTCCCTCGACGAGCAGTACTTC. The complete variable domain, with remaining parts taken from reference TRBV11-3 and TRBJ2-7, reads EAGVVQSPRYKIIEKKQPVAFWCNPISGHNTLYWYLQNLGQGPELLIRYENEEAVDDSQLPKDRFSAERLKGVDSTLKIQPAELGDSAVYLCASSPGGASLDEQYFGPGTRLTVT.

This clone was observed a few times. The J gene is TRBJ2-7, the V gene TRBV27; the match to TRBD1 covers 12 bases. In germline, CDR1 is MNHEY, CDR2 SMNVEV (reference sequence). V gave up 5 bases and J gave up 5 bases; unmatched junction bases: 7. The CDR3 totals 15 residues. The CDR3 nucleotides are TGTGCCAGCAGTACCCCCGGGACAGGGGGCAACGAGCAGTACTTC. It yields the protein CASSTPGTGGNEQYF.

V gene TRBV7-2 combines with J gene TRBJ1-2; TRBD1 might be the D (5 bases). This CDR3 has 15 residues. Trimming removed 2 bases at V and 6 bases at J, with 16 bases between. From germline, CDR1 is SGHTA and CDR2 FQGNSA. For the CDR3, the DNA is TGTGCCAGCAGCTTACGGGCTGGGGGAGTTGATGGCTACACCTTC. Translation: CASSLRAGGVDGYTF.

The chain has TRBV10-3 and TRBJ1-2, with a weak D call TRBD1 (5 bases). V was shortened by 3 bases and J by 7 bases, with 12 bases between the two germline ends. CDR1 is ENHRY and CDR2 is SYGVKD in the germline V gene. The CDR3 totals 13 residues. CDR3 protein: CAISESAGFGYTF. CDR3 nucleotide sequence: TGTGCCATCAGTGAATCCGCAGGGTTTGGCTACACCTTC.

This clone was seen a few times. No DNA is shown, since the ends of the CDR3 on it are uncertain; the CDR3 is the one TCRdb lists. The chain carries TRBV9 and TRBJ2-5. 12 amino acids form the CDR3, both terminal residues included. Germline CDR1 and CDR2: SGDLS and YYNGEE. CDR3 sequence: CASSVGNGSPYF.

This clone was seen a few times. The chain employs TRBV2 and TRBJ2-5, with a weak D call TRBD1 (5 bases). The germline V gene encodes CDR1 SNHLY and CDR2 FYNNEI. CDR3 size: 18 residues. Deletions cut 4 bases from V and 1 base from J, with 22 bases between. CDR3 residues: CASSGWRVEGATQETQYF. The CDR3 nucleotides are TGTGCCAGCAGTGGATGGAGAGTGGAAGGGGCAACCCAAGAGACCCAGTACTTC.

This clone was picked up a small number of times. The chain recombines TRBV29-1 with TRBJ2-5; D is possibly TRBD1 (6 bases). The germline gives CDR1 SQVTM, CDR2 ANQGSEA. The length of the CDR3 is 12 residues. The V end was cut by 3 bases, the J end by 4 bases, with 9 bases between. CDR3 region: CSVEGATETQYF. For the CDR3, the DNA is TGCAGCGTTGAGGGGGCCACAGAGACCCAGTACTTC. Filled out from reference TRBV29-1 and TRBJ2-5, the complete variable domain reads SAVISQKPSRDICQRGTSLTIQCQVDSQVTMMFWYRQQPGQSLTLIATANQGSEATYESGFVIDKFPISRPNLTFSTLTVSNMSPEDSSIYLCSVEGATETQYFGPGTRLLVL.

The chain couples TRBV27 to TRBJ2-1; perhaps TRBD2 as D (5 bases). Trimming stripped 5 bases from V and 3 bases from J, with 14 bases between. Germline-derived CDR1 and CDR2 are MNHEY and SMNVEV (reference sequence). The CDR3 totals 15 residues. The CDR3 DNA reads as TGTGCCAGCAGTCCTGCGGGCCCTATCTACAATGAGCAGTTCTTC. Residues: CASSPAGPIYNEQFF.

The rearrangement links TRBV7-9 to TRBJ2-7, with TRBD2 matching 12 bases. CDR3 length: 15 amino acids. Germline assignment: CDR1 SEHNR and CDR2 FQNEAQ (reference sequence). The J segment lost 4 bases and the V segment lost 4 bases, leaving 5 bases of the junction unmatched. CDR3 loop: CASSSSTSGSYEQYF. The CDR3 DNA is TGTGCCAGCAGCTCTTCGACTAGCGGGAGTTACGAGCAGTACTTC.

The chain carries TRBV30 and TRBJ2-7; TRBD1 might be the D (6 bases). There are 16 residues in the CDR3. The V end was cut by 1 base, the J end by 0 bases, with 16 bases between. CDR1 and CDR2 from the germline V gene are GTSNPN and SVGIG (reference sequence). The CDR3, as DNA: TGTGCCTGGAGTGACCTTTCGGGGACATTCTCCTACGAGCAGTACTTC. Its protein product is CAWSDLSGTFSYEQYF. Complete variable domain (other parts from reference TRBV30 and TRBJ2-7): SQTIHQWPATLVQPVGSPLSLECTVEGTSNPNLYWYRQAAGRGLQLLFYSVGIGQISSEVPQNLSASRPQDRQFILSSKKLLLSDSGFYLCAWSDLSGTFSYEQYFGPGTRLTVT.